The 24 T cell receptor beta chains in this list originate from one sample, sequenced in a study of metastatic and nonmetastatic thyroid tumors. Among the patients, none had received any treatment before thyroid surgery. TCRdb re-analyzed the PCR reads using MiXCR. The sample consists of roughly 15,000 clones, roughly 24% of them appearing once. The sequencing sample was made of tumor tissue. These receptors originate from a female donor with papillary thyroid cancer or a benign thyroid nodule (not recorded which). Some clones in this sample may be carry-over from other donors' samples.

This chain links TRBV30 with TRBJ1-2; D possibly corresponds to TRBD1 (5 bases). Looked up from germline, CDR1 is GTSNPN and CDR2 is SVGIG (reference sequence). This CDR3 contains 12 residues. V lost 4 bases and J 4 bases, leaving 10 bases between the germline ends. The CDR3 spells CAWNGGVYGYTF. CDR3 in DNA: TGTGCCTGGAACGGAGGGGTCTATGGCTACACCTTC.

This clone was recorded at least ten times. The junction departs from the called germline gene at one end, perhaps through a read error. The chain is built from TRBV2 and TRBJ2-7, with D possibly being TRBD1 or TRBD2 (5 bases each). The CDR3 runs 14 residues. The germline V gene encodes CDR1 SNHLY and CDR2 FYNNEI. Here the CDR3 DNA reads TGCGCCAGCGCCCCAGGGAGCCTAGGCTACGAGCAGTACTTC. Its translation: CASAPGSLGYEQYF.

Many counts were recorded for this clone. This sequence joins TRBV11-3 and TRBJ2-2; no definite D call. The germline V gene encodes CDR1 SGHNT and CDR2 YENEEA. The V end was cut by 5 bases, the J end by 7 bases, with 11 bases between. The CDR3 consists of 13 residues. The CDR3 spells CASSGRIGGELFF. In DNA, the CDR3 is TGTGCCAGCAGCGGCCGTATTGGCGGGGAGCTGTTTTTT.

On this clone: An end of the junction differs from the germline gene, which may be a read error. The chain couples TRBV20-1 to TRBJ1-4; D remains unclear. Germline V gene lookup returns CDR1 DFQATT and CDR2 SNEGSKA (reference sequence). The CDR3 has 13 residues. The CDR3 DNA reads as TGCAGTGCCAGAGACATTGTTAATGAAAAACTGTTTTTT. It is translated as CSARDIVNEKLFF.

This clone was observed once. The chain uses TRBV7-2 and TRBJ2-7; D is perhaps TRBD1 or TRBD2 (5 bases each). CDR1 SGHTA and CDR2 FQGNSA come from the germline V gene. Trimming took off 5 bases at V and 3 bases at J, with 17 bases between the two ends. This CDR3 has 15 amino acids. In DNA form, the CDR3 reads TGTGCCAGCAGCCCGAGGGGCAACCAACGCTACGAGCAGTACTTC. Translated, it gives CASSPRGNQRYEQYF.

V is TRBV6-1 and J is TRBJ2-5; 8 nucleotides agree with TRBD2. The germline gives CDR1 MNHNS, CDR2 SASEGT. CDR3 length: 14 amino acids. Losses at the gene ends were 4 bases for V and 5 bases for J; bases not matched to a gene: 6. CDR3 DNA: TGTGCCAGCAGTGCAGCGGGAGTTAGGGAGACCCAGTACTTC. This sequence encodes CASSAAGVRETQYF.

A few counts support this clone. The chain combines TRBV6-1 with TRBJ1-5; D may be TRBD1 (5 bases). The V gene's germline CDR1 is MNHNS and CDR2 SASEGT. The CDR3 has 14 amino acids. Trimming shortened V by 8 bases and J by 2 bases, and 13 bases separated the two germline ends. The CDR3 DNA follows: TGTGCCAGCGTTCACGACAGCGGCAATCAGCCCCAGCATTTT. It yields the protein CASVHDSGNQPQHF.

This clone has only a few counts. The junction does not match germline at one end; this may be a read error. The V gene is TRBV28, the J gene TRBJ2-3; D possibly corresponds to TRBD2 (6 bases). The CDR3 covers 15 residues. Germline V CDR1 and CDR2: MDHEN, SYDVKM. The CDR3 DNA reads as TGTGCCAGCACCCCCCCTCGGACTAACACAGGTACGCAGTATTTT. It is translated as CASTPPRTNTGTQYF.

This clone was counted ten times or more. This rearrangement joins TRBV18 to TRBJ2-2; D is perhaps TRBD1 (6 bases). With 3 bases removed from V and 0 bases from J, the gap between germline ends came to 8 bases. The CDR3 is made up of 15 amino acids. Germline V lookup: CDR1 KGHSH, CDR2 LQKENI. DNA for the CDR3: TGTGCCAGCTCACCGGCAGGGGCGAACACCGGGGAGCTGTTTTTT. Translating gives CASSPAGANTGELFF. Looking up the rest from reference TRBV18 and TRBJ2-2 gives the full variable domain: NAGVMQNPRHLVRRRGQEARLRCSPMKGHSHVYWYRQLPEEGLKFMVYLQKENIIDESGMPKERFSAEFPKEGPSILRIQQVVRGDSAAYFCASSPAGANTGELFFGEGSRLTVL.

The chain couples TRBV10-1 to TRBJ2-1; 7 nucleotides line up with TRBD2. The germline CDR1 and CDR2 sequences are WNHNN and SYGVQD (reference sequence). V gave up 0 bases and J gave up 4 bases; unmatched junction bases: 3. CDR3 size: 15 residues. CDR3 sequence reads: CASSESGREYNEQFF. The CDR3 region has the DNA TGCGCCAGCAGTGAGTCGGGGCGGGAGTACAATGAGCAGTTCTTC.

V is TRBV20-1 and J is TRBJ2-7; 8 positions agree with TRBD2. The CDR3 is 14 residues long. Germline V CDR1 and CDR2: DFQATT, SNEGSKA (reference sequence). The junction had 11 bases not matched to a gene; V was cut back by 3 bases and J by 7 bases. The CDR3 nucleotides read TGCAGTGCTAGGGGCGGGAGGTCCTCTAGAGAGCAGTACTTC. Translating it yields CSARGGRSSREQYF.

This clone was seen ten or more times. The V gene is TRBV10-3, the J gene TRBJ2-1; TRBD2 matches at 8 bases. Losses at the gene ends were 0 bases for V and 7 bases for J; bases not matched to a gene: 5. The CDR3 is 15 residues long. Germline V lookup: CDR1 ENHRY, CDR2 SYGVKD. The chain's CDR3 is CAISESNSGVNEQFF. CDR3 nucleotide sequence: TGTGCCATCAGTGAGTCGAATAGCGGGGTAAATGAGCAGTTCTTC.

With respect to this clone: This CDR3 fails to terminate in the conserved phenylalanine or tryptophan, so it likely reflects a read error. The CDR3: CASSRDSYEQYL. DNA for the CDR3: TGTGCCAGCAGTAGGGACAGCTACGAGCAGTACTTA. V gene TRBV12-3 or TRBV12-4 combines with J gene TRBJ2-7, with 7 bases fitting TRBD1. The V segment lost 5 bases and the J segment 3 bases; nucleotides outside the gene matches: 1. The CDR3 runs to 12 residues.

This clone was recorded at least ten times. The chain couples TRBV12-3 or TRBV12-4 to TRBJ2-4; D gene uncertain. This CDR3 is built from 14 residues. The V end was cut by 11 bases, the J end by 0 bases, with 14 bases between. The CDR3 region is CASTRSGAKNIQYF. In DNA, the CDR3 is TGTGCCTCAACCAGGTCGGGAGCCAAAAACATTCAGTACTTC.

This clone came up a few times. CDR3 loop: CARTNGCRPPFF. In DNA form, the CDR3 reads TGTGCCCGCACCAACGGGTGCAGGCCTCCTTTCTTC. The chain recombines TRBV25-1 with TRBJ2-1, with no clear D. Germline V gene data show CDR1 as MGHDK and CDR2 as SYGVNS. V was cut by 11 bases and J by 16 bases, with 24 bases left in between. The CDR3 totals 12 residues.

This clone was detected many times. The chain has TRBV28 and TRBJ2-7, with unresolved D. There are 12 residues in the CDR3. V was cut by 3 bases and J by 3 bases, with 6 bases left in between. Germline CDR1 is MDHEN and CDR2 is SYDVKM. CDR3 amino acids: CASSFRDYEQYF. For the CDR3, the DNA is TGTGCCAGCAGTTTTAGGGACTACGAGCAGTACTTC.

The sample holds a few counts of this clone. This chain joins TRBV5-1 and TRBJ2-5; 7 bases agree with TRBD1. Losses at the gene ends were 7 bases for V and 5 bases for J; bases not matched to a gene: 20. The V gene's germline CDR1 is SGHRS and CDR2 YFSETQ. CDR3 length equals 17 residues. The CDR3 protein is CASHQREPGGPWETQYF. In nucleotides, the CDR3 is TGCGCCAGCCATCAACGAGAACCAGGGGGACCCTGGGAGACCCAGTACTTC.

V and J are TRBV7-8 and TRBJ1-5, with 7 nucleotides matching TRBD1. The DNA end is a closer match to TRBJ2-3, so the J assignment may be wrong. The V gene's germline CDR1 is SGHVS and CDR2 FQNEAQ. This CDR3 comprises 15 residues. CDR3 in amino acids: CASSLSGQLGQPQYF. CDR3 in DNA: TGTGCCAGCAGCTTATCCGGACAGTTGGGACAGCCCCAGTATTTT.

V is TRBV7-6 and J is TRBJ2-1, with 7 bases matching TRBD2. The ends lost 0 bases at V and 1 base at J; junction bases unmatched: 6. Germline CDR1 SGHVS, CDR2 FNYEAQ. This CDR3 region has 17 residues. CDR3: CASSLAPSGTSYNEQFF. The CDR3 DNA follows: TGTGCCAGCAGCTTAGCGCCCAGCGGGACTTCCTACAATGAGCAGTTCTTC. Full variable domain (remainder filled in from reference TRBV7-6 and TRBJ2-1): GAGVSQSPRYKVTKRGQDVALRCDPISGHVSLYWYRQALGQGPEFLTYFNYEAQQDKSGLPNDRFSAERPEGSISTLTIQRTEQRDSAMYRCASSLAPSGTSYNEQFFGPGTRLTVL.

This clone showed up many times. This same CDR3 is encoded by further DNA sequences in the sample. The V gene is TRBV7-2, the J gene TRBJ2-3; D may be TRBD1 (6 bases). The CDR3 loop spans 14 amino acids. Germline V CDR1 and CDR2: SGHTA, FQGNSA. Trimming left V 3 bases short and J 6 bases short, with 13 bases between. The CDR3 loop reads CASSFEGVTDTQYF. CDR3 sequence (DNA): TGTGCCAGCAGCTTTGAGGGGGTAACGGATACGCAGTATTTT.

This clone was counted between two and nine times. The V gene is TRBV6-1, the J gene TRBJ2-2; 7 bases match TRBD2. The CDR3 has 14 amino acids. V dropped 7 bases and J dropped 4; count of bases not matched to a gene: 6. Germline CDR1 MNHNS, CDR2 SASEGT. The CDR3 spells CASTCTSVTGELFF. DNA for the CDR3: TGTGCCAGCACCTGTACTAGCGTCACCGGGGAGCTGTTTTTT.

The table lists this clone with a few counts. It may be a read error: a sequence one base away is much more abundant. The rearrangement uses TRBV29-1 and TRBJ2-7; D is uncertain. Germline CDR1 reads SQVTM; CDR2 reads ANQGSEA. V lost 8 bases and J lost 7, with 15 bases in between. There are 11 residues in the CDR3. CDR3 nucleotide sequence: TGCAGCTCCCGCCTCACGGCAGAGCAGTACTTC. Residues: CSSRLTAEQYF.

This clone is deemed medium-sized. The CDR3 sequence: CASSLFPPNTEAFF. The CDR3 region has the DNA TGTGCCAGCAGCTTATTCCCCCCGAACACTGAAGCTTTCTTT. The V gene is TRBV7-9, the J gene TRBJ1-1; D is unclear. CDR3 size: 14 residues. Germline V gene data show CDR1 as SEHNR and CDR2 as FQNEAQ (reference sequence). V dropped 2 bases and J dropped 1 base, with 8 bases sitting between them.

This clone is categorized as medium-sized (0.01 to 0.1%). CDR3 amino acids: CASSEQGARKGIQYF. The CDR3 DNA reads as TGTGCCAGCAGTGAACAGGGGGCGCGTAAGGGGATCCAGTACTTC. The chain recombines TRBV6-1 with TRBJ2-7, with 8 positions matching TRBD1. Losses at the gene ends were 2 bases for V and 10 bases for J; bases not matched to a gene: 13. There are 15 residues in the CDR3. Germline CDR1 reads MNHNS; CDR2 reads SASEGT.